This T cell receptor (beta chain) came from a study of blood T cell repertoires in COVID-19. Study at large: Acute and convalescent COVID-19 specimens originated in the United States, Italy and Spain. The cDNA or gDNA used as material had been derived from T cells, B-cell-depleted T cells, or PBMCs.

In the study's own analysis: Quantification of nucleated cells was approximated via reference gene primer amplification. The assay was immunoSEQ multiplex PCR, and TCRdb's table has in-frame clones only and misses some. The V and J calls and clone size were taken over from that table, and D and trimming were inferred from the DNA. Of some 33,000 clones listed, 85% to 90% are singletons. V lost 5 bases to trimming and J lost 8 bases; unmatched junction nucleotides: 10. Germline values: CDR1 SQVTM, CDR2 ANQGSEA. CDR3 size: 14 residues. The chain carries TRBV29-1 and TRBJ1-2; 11 nucleotides match TRBD1. The source of this sequence is a human donor in a cohort sampled during active COVID-19. The material sequenced was peripheral blood. The CDR3 protein is CSVIRTGGAEGYTF. The DNA for the CDR3 is TGCAGCGTTATACGGACAGGGGGCGCCGAAGGCTACACCTTC.